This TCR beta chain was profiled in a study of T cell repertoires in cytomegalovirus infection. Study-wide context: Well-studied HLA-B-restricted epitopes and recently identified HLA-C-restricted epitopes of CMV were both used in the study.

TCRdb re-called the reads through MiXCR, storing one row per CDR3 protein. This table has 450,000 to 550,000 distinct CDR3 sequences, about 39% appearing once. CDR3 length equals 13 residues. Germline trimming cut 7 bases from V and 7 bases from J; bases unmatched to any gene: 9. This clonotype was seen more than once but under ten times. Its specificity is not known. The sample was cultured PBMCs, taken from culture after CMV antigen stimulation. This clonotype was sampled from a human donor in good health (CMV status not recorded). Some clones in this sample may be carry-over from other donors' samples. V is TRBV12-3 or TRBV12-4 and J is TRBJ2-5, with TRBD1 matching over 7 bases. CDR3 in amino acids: CASTQQGFGTQYF. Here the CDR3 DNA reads TGTGCCAGCACCCAACAGGGGTTCGGGACCCAGTACTTC.